The TCR beta chain described here comes from a study of control samples from healthy donors and cancer patients. The repertoire was sequenced with immunoSEQ multiplex PCR; TCRdb's copy has only in-frame clones and lacks some. Counted here are approximately 50,000 clones, more than 75% occurring once; the ten biggest clones make up over 9.5%. The CDR3 has 13 amino acids. V dropped 0 bases and J dropped 6 bases, with 8 bases sitting between them. In germline, CDR1 is LGHDT, CDR2 YNNKEL (reference sequence). The source is a woman between 55 and 75 years old with lung cancer. Sequenced input: PBMCs. The chain uses TRBV3-1 (or the pseudogene TRBV3-2) and TRBJ1-1; a weak D match, TRBD1 (6 bases). The DNA of the CDR3 is TGTGCCAGCAGCCAAGAAGGGGGGGCTGAAGCTTTCTTT. It specifies CASSQEGGAEAFF.